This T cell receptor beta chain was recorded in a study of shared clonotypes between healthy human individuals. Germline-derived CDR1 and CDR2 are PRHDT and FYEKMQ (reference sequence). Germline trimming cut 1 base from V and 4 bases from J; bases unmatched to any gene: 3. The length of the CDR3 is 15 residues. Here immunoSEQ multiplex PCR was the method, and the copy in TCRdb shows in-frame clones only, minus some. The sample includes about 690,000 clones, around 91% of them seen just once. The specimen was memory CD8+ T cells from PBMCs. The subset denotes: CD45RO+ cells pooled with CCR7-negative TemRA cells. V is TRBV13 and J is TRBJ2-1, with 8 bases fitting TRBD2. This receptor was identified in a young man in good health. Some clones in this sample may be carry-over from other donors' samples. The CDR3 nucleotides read TGTGCCAGCAGCTTAGCGGGAGGGGTTTACAATGAGCAGTTCTTC. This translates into CASSLAGGVYNEQFF.